Presented here are 27 T cell receptor beta chains from one specimen sequenced in a study of human T cells and chemical hapten exposure. TCRdb itself ran the RACE reads through MiXCR, one entry per CDR3 protein. Found here are tens of thousands of distinct CDR3 sequences, 9.5% to 13% of them singletons; the top ten hold approximately 0.99%. Documented time point: patch test 3, about 24 weeks after DPC sensitization. This sample's treatment: therapeutic diphenylcyclopropenone sensitization with weekly scalp DPC. Sequencing used whole blood, obtained in connection with sensitization to the hapten diphenylcyclopropenone (DPC). The receptor set was obtained from a woman aged 30 to 39 with alopecia areata. Some clones in this sample may be carry-over from other donors' samples.

The gene calls are TRBV12-2 and TRBJ2-3; the table's D call, TRBD1, has no DNA check behind it. TRBV12-2 is a documented pseudogene. This CDR3 has 16 residues. The CDR3 DNA reads TGTGCAAGTCGCTTAGACGGGGACAGGGGCACAGATACGCAGTATTTT. This codes for CASRLDGDRGTDTQYF.

The chain has TRBV12-3 or TRBV12-4 and TRBJ1-6; possibly TRBD1 for D (6 bases). Trimming pared 3 bases from V and 7 bases from J, leaving 10 bases between. The CDR3 totals 14 residues. CDR3 loop: CASSFAGGNSPLHF. In DNA form, the CDR3 reads TGTGCCAGCAGTTTCGCGGGGGGCAATTCACCCCTCCACTTT.

The chain carries TRBV21-1 and TRBJ1-1; the table's D call TRBD1 went unverified against the DNA. TRBV21-1 is an annotated pseudogene. This CDR3 region has 13 residues. The CDR3 loop is CASRGGLNTEAFF. The DNA of the CDR3 is TGTGCCAGCCGGGGGGGCTTGAACACTGAAGCTTTCTTT.

This clonotype was counted a few times. The chain recombines TRBV20-1 with TRBJ1-6, with a possible D match to TRBD1 (5 bases). Germline assignment: CDR1 DFQATT and CDR2 SNEGSKA (reference sequence). This CDR3 contains 14 residues. Trimming stripped 5 bases from V and 3 bases from J, with 11 bases between. This chain's CDR3 is CSAGREIYNSPLHF. CDR3 in DNA: TGCAGTGCTGGCAGGGAAATCTATAATTCACCCCTCCACTTT.

This clonotype showed up just a few times. V and J are TRBV28 and TRBJ2-1; no clear D gene. Trimming took off 6 bases at V and 4 bases at J, with 16 bases between the two ends. Germline loops: CDR1 MDHEN, CDR2 SYDVKM. The CDR3 covers 15 residues. CDR3 sequence: CASSNGQRIYNEQFF. Here the CDR3 DNA reads TGTGCCAGCAGCAACGGGCAGAGGATTTACAATGAGCAGTTCTTC.

A word on this clonotype: Being one base from a much bigger clone, this may be a read error. The chain employs TRBV7-3 and TRBJ2-5; a weak D match, TRBD2 (11 bases). The CDR3 runs to 20 residues. V lost 5 bases and J lost 5, with 33 bases in between. Per the germline V gene, CDR1 is SGHTA and CDR2 is FQGTGA. The CDR3 protein is CASSLAWGQGTSGALETQYF. CDR3 DNA: TGTGCCAGCAGCCTGGCTTGGGGACAGGGGACTAGCGGAGCCCTGGAGACCCAGTACTTC.

This clonotype was seen many times. The chain joins TRBV11-2 to TRBJ2-3, with 8 bases identical to TRBD2. V gave up 3 bases and J gave up 4 bases; unmatched junction bases: 12. This CDR3 is built from 17 residues. In germline, CDR1 is SGHAT, CDR2 FQNNGV. The CDR3 loop reads CASSFGASGSAADTQYF. As DNA, the CDR3 is TGTGCCAGCAGCTTCGGGGCTAGCGGGTCGGCGGCAGATACGCAGTATTTT.

V and J are TRBV9 and TRBJ2-3; D is unclear. Germline-derived CDR1 and CDR2 are SGDLS and YYNGEE. CDR3 length equals 16 residues. V lost 0 bases to trimming and J lost 0 bases, with 11 bases between them. CDR3 sequence: CASSVGLALSTDTQYF. CDR3 DNA sequence: TGTGCCAGCAGCGTAGGATTAGCCCTGAGCACAGATACGCAGTATTTT.

The CDR3 reads CASSPVAGVNNEQFF. CDR3 DNA sequence: TGCGCCAGCAGCCCCGTAGCGGGAGTGAACAATGAGCAGTTCTTC. J is TRBJ2-1 and V is TRBV4-1; 9 bases agree with TRBD2. Trimming took 4 bases from V and 5 from J; bases not matched to a gene: 6. Germline V gene lookup returns CDR1 MGHRA and CDR2 YSYEKL. The CDR3 is 15 residues long.

In its sample, this clonotype was seen many times. This chain links TRBV6-1 with TRBJ2-4; 8 nucleotides align to TRBD2. This CDR3 contains 15 residues. V gave up 5 bases and J gave up 6 bases; unmatched junction bases: 9. Germline V gene sequence: CDR1 MNHNS, CDR2 SASEGT. Written as DNA, the CDR3 is TGTGCCAGCAGTCCTGCCGGGGGGGTAGGAAACATTCAGTACTTC. It translates to CASSPAGGVGNIQYF.

This clonotype was observed many times. The CDR3 DNA reads as TGTGCCAGCAGTTCCCAAACCGGGACTAGCGGGAGACTTACGTACGAGCAGTACTTC. Its translation: CASSSQTGTSGRLTYEQYF. The genes are TRBV28 and TRBJ2-7; 14 bases line up with TRBD2. This CDR3 contains 19 residues. Germline V lookup: CDR1 MDHEN, CDR2 SYDVKM. V lost 4 bases to trimming and J lost 4 bases; unmatched junction nucleotides: 15.

This clonotype showed up just a few times. V gene TRBV27 combines with J gene TRBJ2-3; unclear D gene. Germline assignment: CDR1 MNHEY and CDR2 SMNVEV (reference sequence). Deletions cut 5 bases from V and 7 bases from J, with 13 bases between. The CDR3 sequence is 13 residues long. CDR3 DNA sequence: TGTGCCAGCAGTCCGTTCCCCGGATATACGCAGTATTTT. Translating it yields CASSPFPGYTQYF.

This clonotype occurred many times. The chain has TRBV18 and TRBJ1-2; 9 bases are shared with TRBD1. In germline, CDR1 is KGHSH, CDR2 LQKENI. The CDR3 extends over 15 amino acids. Trimming took 3 bases from V and 5 from J; bases not matched to a gene: 7. CDR3 DNA sequence: TGTGCCAGCTCACCGGGGGACAGGGAACGATATGGCTACACCTTC. Translating gives CASSPGDRERYGYTF.

This clonotype was seen repeatedly, ten times or more. CDR3 protein: CASSRENEQFF. CDR3 nucleotide sequence: TGTGCCAGCAGCCGGGAGAATGAGCAGTTCTTC. This chain connects TRBV27 to TRBJ2-1; D may be TRBD2 (6 bases). The CDR3 spans 11 residues. CDR1 is MNHEY, CDR2 SMNVEV, per germline (reference sequence). The V and J ends lost 6 bases and 7 bases respectively, with 7 bases between them.

This clonotype was seen many times. The J gene is TRBJ2-7, the V gene TRBV29-1; the D gene could be TRBD1 or TRBD2 (5 bases each). The CDR3 covers 14 residues. Between the trimmed V and J ends, which lost 7 bases and 4 bases, there was a span of 20 bases. Germline loops: CDR1 SQVTM, CDR2 ANQGSEA. CDR3 nucleotides: TGCAGCGCCGGCAGACCTGGGGGTACTTACGAGCAGTACTTC. This sequence encodes CSAGRPGGTYEQYF.

This clonotype was counted only a few times. CDR3: CASSYSGRLTEAFF. Written as DNA, the CDR3 is TGTGCCAGCAGTTACTCAGGGAGGCTTACTGAAGCTTTCTTT. The chain joins TRBV6-5 to TRBJ1-1; D gene unclear. Germline V CDR1 and CDR2: MNHEY, SVGAGI. The CDR3 covers 14 residues. V lost 0 bases to trimming and J lost 5 bases, with 10 bases between them.

V usage is TRBV11-2 and J usage is TRBJ2-5, with D maybe TRBD2 (7 bases). V shed 5 bases and J shed 5 bases, with 24 bases lying between them. The length of the CDR3 is 17 residues. CDR1 and CDR2 from the germline V gene are SGHAT and FQNNGV. CDR3 amino acids: CASSPRGALAFRETQYF. CDR3 DNA sequence: TGTGCCAGCAGCCCCCGGGGGGCGCTAGCCTTTCGGGAGACCCAGTACTTC.

Ten or more counts support this clonotype. This sequence joins TRBV20-1 and TRBJ2-3; 7 bases fit TRBD2. Germline V CDR1 and CDR2: DFQATT, SNEGSKA (reference sequence). After removal of 3 bases from V and 5 bases from J, the junction contained 8 bases not matched to a gene. The CDR3 is made up of 14 amino acids. CDR3 sequence: CSARSSVAGDTQYF. CDR3 bases: TGCAGTGCTAGGTCCTCGGTAGCGGGAGATACGCAGTATTTT.

This clonotype was counted between two and nine times. The genes are TRBV12-3 or TRBV12-4 and TRBJ1-3; TRBD1 is a possible D gene (5 bases). V was clipped by 2 bases and J by 3 bases, with 8 bases between them. This CDR3 is 14 amino acids long. This chain's CDR3 is CASSLQGVGNTIYF. The CDR3 region has the DNA TGTGCCAGCAGTTTACAGGGTGTTGGAAACACCATATATTTT.

This clonotype was recorded many times. This chain uses TRBV5-4 with TRBJ2-3; TRBD2 matches at 7 bases. The trim removed 3 bases at V and 3 bases at J, leaving 4 bases unmatched. CDR3 size: 14 residues. CDR1 and CDR2 (germline): SGHNT, YYREEE (reference sequence). The CDR3 spells CASSWDYGTDTQYF. The CDR3 bases are TGTGCCAGCAGCTGGGACTACGGGACAGATACGCAGTATTTT.

This clonotype was found a few times. The chain combines TRBV28 with TRBJ2-7; no clear D. This CDR3 has 12 residues. Trimming cost V 5 bases and J 2 bases, with 7 bases left between them. Germline loops: CDR1 MDHEN, CDR2 SYDVKM. CDR3 in amino acids: CASSNRAYEQYF. The CDR3 DNA sequence: TGTGCCAGCAGTAACAGAGCCTACGAGCAGTACTTC.

Comments on this clonotype: With a much larger clone just one base away, this may be a read error. The J gene is TRBJ1-5, the V gene TRBV7-2, with 7 bases that match TRBD1. V trimming: 4 bases; J trimming: 2 bases; junction bases outside the gene matches: 2. Germline V gives CDR1 SGHTA, CDR2 FQGNSA. This CDR3 comprises 14 residues. For the CDR3, the DNA is TGTGCCAGCAGCTACGACAGGGGCAATCAGCCCCAGCATTTT. Translating gives CASSYDRGNQPQHF.

V and J are TRBV20-1 and TRBJ2-5; D ambiguous. The CDR3 sequence is 15 residues long. The V gene lost 5 bases and the J gene lost 1 base, with 17 bases spanning the gap. In germline, CDR1 is DFQATT, CDR2 SNEGSKA (reference sequence). The CDR3 loop reads CSAVGTRNAQETQYF. The CDR3, as DNA: TGCAGTGCTGTAGGTACGAGGAACGCCCAAGAGACCCAGTACTTC.

This clonotype was counted ten times or more. The chain has TRBV4-1 and TRBJ2-1; D unresolved. From germline, CDR1 is MGHRA and CDR2 YSYEKL. V was cut by 0 bases and J by 2 bases, with 17 bases left in between. The CDR3 totals 18 residues. CDR3 sequence: CASSQDPRLTVAYNEQFF. The CDR3 coding sequence is TGCGCCAGCAGCCAAGATCCCCGACTGACCGTAGCCTACAATGAGCAGTTCTTC.

The count of this clonotype is one. The chain carries TRBV29-1 and TRBJ2-7, with D perhaps TRBD1 (5 bases). CDR1 and CDR2 from the germline V gene are SQVTM and ANQGSEA. The CDR3 consists of 13 residues. The V and J ends lost 4 bases and 3 bases respectively, with 13 bases between them. CDR3 loop: CSVAGQGGYEQYF. CDR3 DNA: TGCAGCGTTGCTGGGCAGGGCGGCTACGAGCAGTACTTC.

This clonotype was detected only a few times. This chain uses TRBV29-1 with TRBJ2-7; 8 bases are shared with TRBD1. Germline V lookup: CDR1 SQVTM, CDR2 ANQGSEA. The CDR3 is 13 residues long. After removal of 1 base from V and 2 bases from J, the junction contained 1 base not matched to a gene. The CDR3 loop is CSVEGTGTYEQYV. For the CDR3, the DNA is TGCAGCGTTGAAGGGACAGGGACCTACGAGCAGTACGTC.

There are a few counts of this clonotype. The chain combines TRBV30 with TRBJ2-3, with 12 bases fitting TRBD2. Unmatched junction bases numbered 6, after V lost 1 base and J lost 4 bases. The germline gives CDR1 GTSNPN, CDR2 SVGIG (reference sequence). This CDR3 region has 16 residues. The CDR3 region has the DNA TGTGCCTGGAGTGGGCTAGCGGGGGGGCCCGCAGATACGCAGTATTTT. Protein sequence: CAWSGLAGGPADTQYF.